A selection of T cell receptor beta chains follows, all from one sample in a study of shared clonotypes between healthy human individuals. This table comes from immunoSEQ multiplex PCR, and its TCRdb copy is limited to in-frame clones, with some not included. The sample has about 580,000 clones, roughly 98% seen once; the top ten hold 0.3%. Sequencing used naive CD8+ T cells sorted from blood. These receptors originate from a man in his thirties or forties in good health. The CDR3 runs from the conserved cysteine through the conserved F or W. D genes are given only for firm matches. Size is omitted from some rows. Given values are once, few, many or a class for expanded clones.

v_gene,j_gene,d_gene,abundance,CDR3aa
TRBV2,TRBJ2-7,.,.,CASRGGLYEQYF
TRBV6-5,TRBJ2-1,TRBD2,.,CASSYSTAGVSNEQFF
TRBV6-5,TRBJ2-1,.,few,CASSYRDEQFF
TRBV5-1,TRBJ1-1,.,.,CASSSYRTTNTEAFF
TRBV9,TRBJ2-3,.,.,CASSVYRFRTDTQYF
TRBV9,TRBJ2-5,.,.,CASSVEDSHIRADQETQYF
TRBV5-5,TRBJ2-1,TRBD1,once,CASTLGQGNDEQFF
TRBV27,TRBJ2-7,.,.,CASSFRSNYEQYF
TRBV28,TRBJ2-7,.,.,CASPSRRWGQYF
TRBV9,TRBJ2-7,.,.,CASSVNIGQPYEQYF
TRBV4-1,TRBJ2-2,.,.,CASSHVPPGAEALNTGELFF
TRBV9,TRBJ2-1,.,few,CASALVADSYNEQFF
TRBV27,TRBJ2-1,TRBD2,.,CASSWGLAGANEQFF
TRBV7-9,TRBJ2-5,TRBD1,.,CASSSSRDRIERETQYF
TRBV28,TRBJ1-1,TRBD1,.,CASSIGQGTEAFF
TRBV5-1,TRBJ2-1,TRBD2,.,CASSLRLGLAGYNEQFF
TRBV7-9,TRBJ1-5,TRBD1,.,CASSLGQVTDQPQHF
TRBV7-2,TRBJ1-2,.,.,CASRHKYRSYGYTF
TRBV7-2,TRBJ2-1,TRBD2,.,CASSSGPSGTDKFF
TRBV27,TRBJ2-3,TRBD2,.,CASSLRTSGDSTDTQYF
TRBV7-9,TRBJ2-2,TRBD2,once,CASSRPGGSGGELFF
TRBV7-9,TRBJ1-5,.,.,CASSRGDLDQPQHF
TRBV9,TRBJ1-5,TRBD1,few,CASNAVGQGLLPQHF
TRBV10-2,TRBJ1-1,TRBD1,.,CASSESMRDRVNTEAFF
TRBV7-9,TRBJ2-5,.,.,CASSSTGDPAAGETQYF
TRBV5-5,TRBJ1-5,.,.,CASSLVQGYQPQHF
TRBV20-1,TRBJ2-7,.,.,CSARLENEQYF
TRBV6-5,TRBJ2-2,.,.,CASSRTARSTGELFF
TRBV2,TRBJ2-1,.,once,CASSELSGRLYNEQFF
TRBV9,TRBJ2-5,.,.,CASSVWGEETQYF
TRBV7-5,TRBJ2-3,.,.,CVRSLHWGGSTDTQYF
TRBV27,TRBJ2-7,TRBD2,.,CASRLAGTGSYEQYF
TRBV30,TRBJ2-1,TRBD2,.,CAWSWTSGSNEQFF
TRBV6-5,TRBJ1-2,TRBD1,.,CASSYQAGGKGYGYTF
TRBV4-1,TRBJ1-2,.,once,CASSQDDGGGAGYGYTF
TRBV7-9,TRBJ1-2,.,.,CASSPEPAPRFGYTF
TRBV10-3,TRBJ1-1,.,.,CAIRARDMNTEAFF
TRBV7-8,TRBJ1-2,.,once,CASSPLESLVYGYTF
TRBV6-1,TRBJ2-3,TRBD1,.,CASSEVDWGIGTATDTQYF
TRBV7-2,TRBJ2-7,.,.,CASRKIADLSYEQYF